Listed below are T cell receptor beta chains from one sample, sequenced in a study of CD8 T cells in Susac syndrome. From the immunoSEQ multiplex PCR reads, TCRdb called clonotypes with MiXCR, one entry per CDR3 protein. The sample holds 150,000 or so distinct CDR3 sequences; roughly 94% are singletons and the top ten take about 0.14%. Input material: CD4+ T cells from PBMCs. Receptor source: a human donor with Susac syndrome. The CDR3 runs from the conserved cysteine through the conserved F or W. D genes are given only for firm matches. Only part of the rows carry a size: once, few, many, or a class if the clone is expanded.

- TRBJ1-6 - TRBV4-1 CASSQVMPAGRSPLHF TGCGCCAGCAGCCAAGTTATGCCGGCGGGGAGGTCACCCCTCCACTTT
- TRBJ1-2 - TRBV3-1 CASSPGIGSILYGYTF TGTGCCAGCAGCCCCGGAATAGGCAGTATACTTTATGGCTACACCTTC
- TRBJ1-6 - TRBV6-1 CASSEFSQERTPLHF TGTGCCAGCAGTGAATTCAGTCAGGAAAGAACGCCCCTCCACTTT
- TRBJ1-2 TRBD1 TRBV29-1 CSAEGPGQGTF TGCAGCGCCGAGGGACCGGGACAGGGGACCTTC
- TRBJ2-7 - TRBV18 CASSGGTGTREQYF TGTGCCAGCTCAGGGGGGACGGGAACGCGCGAGCAGTACTTC
- TRBJ2-7 - TRBV7-8 CASSSRAYRREQYF TGTGCCAGCAGCTCCCGGGCCTACCGCCGCGAGCAGTACTTC
few TRBJ2-7 TRBD1 TRBV9 CASSAGQSYEQYF TGTGCCAGCAGCGCGGGACAGTCCTACGAGCAGTACTTC
- TRBJ2-1 - TRBV5-1 CASSLGGDGNEQFF TGCGCCAGCAGCTTGGGGGGGGATGGCAATGAGCAGTTCTTC
- TRBJ2-7 TRBD1 TRBV7-2 CASSPGQGPYEQYF TGTGCCAGCAGCCCAGGACAGGGGCCATACGAGCAGTACTTC
- TRBJ2-7 - TRBV5-1 CASSLDPGNEQYF TGCGCCAGCAGCTTGGATCCGGGGAACGAGCAGTACTTC
- TRBJ2-7 TRBD1 TRBV30 CAWSRKTGYNEQYF TGTGCCTGGAGCCGAAAGACAGGGTATAACGAGCAGTACTTC
- TRBJ2-5 TRBD2 TRBV3-1 CASSPRLAGQETQYF TGTGCCAGCAGCCCCAGACTAGCAGGACAAGAGACCCAGTACTTC
- TRBJ2-1 - TRBV20-1 CSALRGGGPGNEQFF TGCAGTGCCCTGCGGGGCGGGGGCCCTGGGAATGAGCAGTTCTTC
- TRBJ2-2 TRBD2 TRBV11-3 CASSPGGSDTGELFF TGTGCCAGCTCCCCCGGCGGGAGTGACACCGGGGAGCTGTTTTTT
- TRBJ2-5 - TRBV4-2 CASSQDRVSETQYF TGTGCCAGCAGCCAAGACCGGGTTTCGGAGACCCAGTACTTC
- TRBJ2-2 - TRBV20-1 CSARRRLGVNGELFF TGCAGTGCTAGACGCCGTTTGGGGGTTAACGGGGAGCTGTTTTTT
- TRBJ1-1 TRBD1 TRBV25-1 CASSESGGRTEAFF TGTGCCAGCAGTGAATCAGGGGGTCGCACTGAAGCTTTCTTT
- TRBJ1-4 - TRBV6-6 CASSYGPEKLFF TGTGCCAGCAGTTACGGACCTGAAAAACTGTTTTTT
- TRBJ2-3 TRBD1 TRBV30 CAWRFGQGNTDTQYF TGTGCCTGGAGGTTTGGACAGGGGAACACAGATACGCAGTATTTT
- TRBJ1-4 - TRBV7-3 CASSLTHGEKLFF TGTGCCAGCAGCTTAACCCACGGGGAAAAACTGTTTTTT
- TRBJ2-7 TRBD1 TRBV29-1 CSARTGDVSYEQYF TGCAGCGCCCGGACAGGGGACGTCTCCTACGAGCAGTACTTC
- TRBJ1-4 - TRBV12-3/TRBV12-4 CATRSGGEKLFF TGTGCCACCAGATCGGGAGGTGAAAAACTGTTTTTT
- TRBJ2-3 - TRBV3-1 CASSQVEPDTQYF TGTGCCAGCAGCCAAGTGGAGCCAGATACGCAGTATTTT
- TRBJ1-5 - TRBV15 CATSRVQDSNQPQHF TGTGCCACCAGCAGAGTTCAGGATAGCAATCAGCCCCAGCATTTT
- TRBJ1-3 TRBD1 TRBV12-3/TRBV12-4 CASSPRTGGGNTIYF TGTGCCAGCAGTCCGCGGACAGGGGGGGGAAACACCATATATTTT
- TRBJ2-7 - TRBV12-5 CASGLAPGSRRVYEQYF TGTGCTAGTGGTTTGGCCCCCGGGTCTAGGCGGGTCTACGAGCAGTACTTC
- TRBJ2-1 - TRBV29-1 CSVEGPGASNEQFF TGCAGCGTTGAAGGCCCAGGAGCGTCCAATGAGCAGTTCTTC
- TRBJ2-5 - TRBV2 CASTGVGETQYF TGTGCCAGCACCGGGGTTGGGGAGACCCAGTACTTC
- TRBJ2-3 - TRBV2 CASGGLGATDTQYF TGTGCCAGCGGGGGTCTAGGGGCCACAGATACGCAGTATTTT
- TRBJ2-5 TRBD1 TRBV4-1 CASSQDIRDRGHIQETQYF TGCGCCAGCAGCCAAGATATAAGGGACAGGGGTCATATCCAAGAGACCCAGTACTTC
- TRBJ2-5 - TRBV15 CATSKVLETQYF TGTGCCACCAGTAAGGTATTAGAGACCCAGTACTTC